This T cell receptor (beta chain) was obtained from a study of cytomegalovirus exposure and HLA in healthy donors. Study-wide background: The 130 or so validation repertoires, a later analysis reported, used the same platform as the 550 to 700 repertoires from the first cohort. The study's findings and limits: Listed as cytomegalovirus-associated were approximately 160 TCR beta chains.

CDR1 and CDR2 from the germline V gene are SGHAT and FQNNGV. The CDR3 runs 12 residues. V was clipped by 2 bases and J by 5 bases, with 6 bases between them. TCRdb's copy holds only in-frame clones and misses some; the assay was immunoSEQ multiplex PCR. The sample has about 220,000 clones; just under 90% are singletons. This clone came up once. Its cognate antigen is unknown. The sample consisted of PBMCs. V is TRBV11-2 and J is TRBJ1-1; D may be TRBD1 (5 bases). This receptor was identified in a man between 18 and 35 years old in good health and CMV-seronegative. Written as DNA, the CDR3 is TGTGCCAGCAGCTTACGGGGGACTGAAGCTTTCTTT. Its protein is CASSLRGTEAFF.